This paragraph covers one T cell receptor beta chain sequence. This specimen belongs to a study of blood T cell repertoires in COVID-19. The data were produced by immunoSEQ multiplex PCR, yet TCRdb's version contains in-frame clones alone and is incomplete. Of around 500,000 clones in the sample, 80% to 90% were seen once. Germline CDR1 and CDR2: MNHNS and SASEGT. The length of the CDR3 is 19 residues. V was shortened by 0 bases and J by 10 bases, with 25 bases between the two germline ends. This receptor was obtained from a human donor in a cohort sampled during active COVID-19. The chain recombines TRBV6-1 with TRBJ1-6, with TRBD1 as a possible D gene (6 bases). What was sequenced was peripheral blood. The CDR3 reads CASSEARDMTPSRVSPLHF. CDR3 DNA: TGTGCCAGCAGTGAAGCAAGGGACATGACCCCTTCTCGTGTGTCACCCCTCCACTTT.